A single T cell receptor (beta chain) is shown here with its context. Ipilimumab, 1 mg/kg, started 14 to 28 days after autologous transplant. Patients got 3 mg/kg IV nivolumab weeks 1, 4, 7, 10, then biweekly through week 26. The data originate from a study of ipilimumab plus nivolumab after autologous stem cell transplantation. Data came from immunoSEQ multiplex PCR; TCRdb stores just in-frame clones and leaves some out. The sample has roughly 16,000 clones; 75% to 90% are singletons. CDR3 length: 19 residues. The clonotype was recovered from a male donor with diffuse large B-cell lymphoma. This specimen consisted of PBMCs, obtained in a trial of ipilimumab plus nivolumab as post-transplant consolidation. V usage is TRBV21-1 and J usage is TRBJ1-5. TRBV21-1 is assigned pseudogene status. CDR3 sequence: CASRPEGGQQAIGNQPQHF. In DNA form, the CDR3 reads TGTGCCAGCAGGCCAGAGGGTGGTCAGCAGGCAATTGGCAATCAGCCCCAGCATTTT.